Listed below are T cell receptor beta chains from one sample, sequenced in a study of beta chain features in type 1 diabetes. Repertoires were generated with immunoSEQ multiplex PCR, while TCRdb's copy carries only in-frame clones and drops some. The repertoire consists of roughly 260,000 clones, with 9.5% to 13% occurring once and the leading ten covering over 0.015%. The sample comprised naive CD4+ T cells from blood. The receptors come from a man aged 30 to 39 with type 1 diabetes. The CDR3 runs from the conserved cysteine through the conserved F or W. Each record gives: D gene, J gene, V gene, clone size, CDR3 protein, CDR3 DNA. The D gene is left open where the match is weak. Expanded clones get a size class; other rows say once, few or many, or leave the size out.

d_call: -
j_call: TRBJ1-5
v_call: TRBV7-2
clone_size: -
cdr3_aa: CASSWGHSPGQPQHF
cdr3_nt: TGTGCCAGCAGCTGGGGACATTCACCAGGTCAGCCCCAGCATTTT

d_call: -
j_call: TRBJ2-7
v_call: TRBV6-1
clone_size: -
cdr3_aa: CASSLNHEQYF
cdr3_nt: TGTGCCAGCAGTCTAAATCACGAGCAGTACTTC

d_call: -
j_call: TRBJ2-7
v_call: TRBV7-9
clone_size: -
cdr3_aa: CASNLEGGGGYEQYF
cdr3_nt: TGTGCCAGCAACCTAGAGGGCGGGGGCGGCTACGAGCAGTACTTC

d_call: TRBD2
j_call: TRBJ2-3
v_call: TRBV2
clone_size: few
cdr3_aa: CASSDIPGGDTQYF
cdr3_nt: TGTGCCAGCAGTGATATTCCGGGAGGAGATACGCAGTATTTT

d_call: -
j_call: TRBJ1-5
v_call: TRBV28
clone_size: -
cdr3_aa: CASSLVGNQPQHF
cdr3_nt: TGTGCCAGCAGTTTAGTAGGCAATCAGCCCCAGCATTTT

d_call: -
j_call: TRBJ1-2
v_call: TRBV2
clone_size: -
cdr3_aa: CASSEELYGYTF
cdr3_nt: TGTGCCAGCAGTGAAGAACTTTATGGCTACACCTTC

d_call: -
j_call: TRBJ1-2
v_call: TRBV19
clone_size: -
cdr3_aa: CASRFAENGYTF
cdr3_nt: TGTGCCAGTAGGTTCGCGGAGAATGGCTACACCTTC

d_call: -
j_call: TRBJ2-7
v_call: TRBV11-1
clone_size: few
cdr3_aa: CASSFTGSYEQYF
cdr3_nt: TGTGCCAGCAGCTTCACAGGTAGTTACGAGCAGTACTTC

d_call: -
j_call: TRBJ2-1
v_call: TRBV30
clone_size: -
cdr3_aa: CAYSSYNEQFF
cdr3_nt: TGTGCCTACAGCTCCTACAATGAGCAGTTCTTC

d_call: -
j_call: TRBJ2-1
v_call: TRBV4-3
clone_size: many
cdr3_aa: CASSPRGSEQFF
cdr3_nt: TGCGCCAGCAGCCCGCGGGGAAGCGAGCAGTTCTTC

d_call: -
j_call: TRBJ1-1
v_call: TRBV7-9
clone_size: -
cdr3_aa: CASRLWGGAYTEAFF
cdr3_nt: TGTGCCAGCAGGTTGTGGGGAGGTGCGTACACTGAAGCTTTCTTT

d_call: TRBD2
j_call: TRBJ2-5
v_call: TRBV5-1
clone_size: few
cdr3_aa: CASSLDPLAGTQYF
cdr3_nt: TGCGCCAGCAGCTTGGACCCATTAGCGGGGACCCAGTACTTC

d_call: -
j_call: TRBJ2-2
v_call: TRBV29-1
clone_size: -
cdr3_aa: CSGGHPNTGELFF
cdr3_nt: TGCAGCGGGGGACACCCGAACACCGGGGAGCTGTTTTTT

d_call: TRBD2
j_call: TRBJ2-2
v_call: TRBV2
clone_size: -
cdr3_aa: CASGRGLGVGTGELFF
cdr3_nt: TGTGCCAGCGGCCGGGGACTAGGGGTTGGTACCGGGGAGCTGTTTTTT

d_call: TRBD1
j_call: TRBJ1-1
v_call: TRBV4-3
clone_size: few
cdr3_aa: CASSRTGSSLEAFF
cdr3_nt: TGCGCCAGCAGCCGGACAGGGTCGTCCCTTGAAGCTTTCTTT

d_call: -
j_call: TRBJ1-6
v_call: TRBV25-1
clone_size: -
cdr3_aa: CASSVGQANSPLHF
cdr3_nt: TGTGCCAGCAGTGTTGGACAAGCCAATTCACCCCTCCACTTT

d_call: -
j_call: TRBJ2-7
v_call: TRBV5-4
clone_size: few
cdr3_aa: CASSLGQYEQYF
cdr3_nt: TGTGCCAGCAGCTTGGGACAATACGAGCAGTACTTC

d_call: -
j_call: TRBJ2-5
v_call: TRBV29-1
clone_size: few
cdr3_aa: CSVTRTAQETQYF
cdr3_nt: TGCAGCGTAACCCGGACAGCCCAAGAGACCCAGTACTTC

d_call: TRBD1
j_call: TRBJ2-5
v_call: TRBV10-3
clone_size: few
cdr3_aa: CAISGTETETQYF
cdr3_nt: TGTGCCATCAGCGGGACAGAAACGGAGACCCAGTACTTC

d_call: -
j_call: TRBJ1-1
v_call: TRBV28
clone_size: -
cdr3_aa: CASSSTGQNTEAFF
cdr3_nt: TGTGCCAGCAGTAGCACAGGGCAGAACACTGAAGCTTTCTTT